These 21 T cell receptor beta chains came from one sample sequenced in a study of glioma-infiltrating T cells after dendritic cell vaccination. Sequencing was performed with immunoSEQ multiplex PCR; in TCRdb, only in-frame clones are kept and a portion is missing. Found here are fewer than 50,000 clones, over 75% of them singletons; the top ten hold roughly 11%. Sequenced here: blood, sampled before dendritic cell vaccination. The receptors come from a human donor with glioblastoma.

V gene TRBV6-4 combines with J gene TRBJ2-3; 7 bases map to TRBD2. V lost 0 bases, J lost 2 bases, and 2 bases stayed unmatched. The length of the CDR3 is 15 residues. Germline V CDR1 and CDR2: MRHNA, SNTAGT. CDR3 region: CASSDSAGNTDTQYF. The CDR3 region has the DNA TGTGCCAGCAGTGACTCAGCGGGAAACACAGATACGCAGTATTTT.

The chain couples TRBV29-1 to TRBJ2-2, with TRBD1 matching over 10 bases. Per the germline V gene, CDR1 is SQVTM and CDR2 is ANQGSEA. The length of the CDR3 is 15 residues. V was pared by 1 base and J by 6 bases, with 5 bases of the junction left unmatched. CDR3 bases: TGCAGCGTTGAAGTACGGACAGGGGGATCCGGGGAGCTGTTTTTT. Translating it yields CSVEVRTGGSGELFF.

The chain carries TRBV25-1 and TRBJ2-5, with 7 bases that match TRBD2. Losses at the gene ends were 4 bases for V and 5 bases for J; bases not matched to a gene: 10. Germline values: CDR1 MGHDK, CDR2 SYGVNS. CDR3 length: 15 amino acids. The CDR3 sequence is CASSGLAVLEETQYF. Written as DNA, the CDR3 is TGTGCCAGCAGTGGCCTAGCGGTTTTGGAGGAGACCCAGTACTTC.

CDR3 residues: CASSPPLRTGELFF. As DNA, the CDR3 is TGTGCCAGCAGCCCCCCACTCCGGACCGGGGAGCTGTTTTTT. The chain employs TRBV5-4 and TRBJ2-2; no clear D. The ends were cut back, 4 bases at V and 5 bases at J, with 12 bases in the middle. The CDR3 sequence is 14 residues long. From germline, CDR1 is SGHNT and CDR2 YYREEE (reference sequence).

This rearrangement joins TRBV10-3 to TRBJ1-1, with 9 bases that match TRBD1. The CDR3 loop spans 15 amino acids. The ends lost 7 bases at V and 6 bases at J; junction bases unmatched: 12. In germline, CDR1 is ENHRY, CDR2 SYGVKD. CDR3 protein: CAINHGTGLLSEAFF. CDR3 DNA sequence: TGTGCCATCAATCATGGGACAGGGCTTTTGTCTGAAGCTTTCTTT.

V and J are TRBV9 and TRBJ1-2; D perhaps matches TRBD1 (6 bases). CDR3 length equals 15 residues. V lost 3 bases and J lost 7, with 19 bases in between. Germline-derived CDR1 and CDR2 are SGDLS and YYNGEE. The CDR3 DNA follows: TGTGCCAGCAGCGAAGGGGGGGTTCCCGCGGGTGGCTACACCTTC. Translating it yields CASSEGGVPAGGYTF.

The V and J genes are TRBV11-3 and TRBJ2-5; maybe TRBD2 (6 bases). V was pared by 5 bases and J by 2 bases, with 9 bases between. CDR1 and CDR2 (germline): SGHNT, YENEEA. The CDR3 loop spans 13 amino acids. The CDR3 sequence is CASSRDLQETQYF. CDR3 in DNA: TGTGCCAGCAGCAGGGACTTACAAGAGACCCAGTACTTC.

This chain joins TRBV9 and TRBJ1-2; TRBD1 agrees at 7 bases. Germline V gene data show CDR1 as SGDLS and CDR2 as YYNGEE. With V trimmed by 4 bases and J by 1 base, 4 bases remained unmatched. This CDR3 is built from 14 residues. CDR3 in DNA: TGTGCCAGCAGCAACAGGGGATTTAACTATGGCTACACCTTC. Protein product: CASSNRGFNYGYTF.

CDR3 DNA: TGTGCCAGTAGTATAAATAAAGGGAAGGAGGAAGGCTACACCTTC. Protein: CASSINKGKEEGYTF. This rearrangement joins TRBV19 to TRBJ1-2, with D unresolved. Trimming took 2 bases from V and 8 from J, leaving 18 bases between them. CDR1 LNHDA and CDR2 SQIVND come from the germline V gene (reference sequence). This CDR3 comprises 15 residues.

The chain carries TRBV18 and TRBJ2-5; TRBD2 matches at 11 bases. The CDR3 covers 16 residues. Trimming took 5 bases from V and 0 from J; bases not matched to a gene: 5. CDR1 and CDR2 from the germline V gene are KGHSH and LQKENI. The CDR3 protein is CASSTGLAVNQETQYF. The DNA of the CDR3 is TGTGCCAGCTCAACGGGACTAGCGGTAAACCAAGAGACCCAGTACTTC.

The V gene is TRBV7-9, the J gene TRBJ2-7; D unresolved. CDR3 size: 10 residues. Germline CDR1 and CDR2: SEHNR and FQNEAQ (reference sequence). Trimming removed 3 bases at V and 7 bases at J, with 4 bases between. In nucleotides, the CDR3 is TGTGCCAGCAGCTTGAGGGAGCAGTACTTC. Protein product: CASSLREQYF.

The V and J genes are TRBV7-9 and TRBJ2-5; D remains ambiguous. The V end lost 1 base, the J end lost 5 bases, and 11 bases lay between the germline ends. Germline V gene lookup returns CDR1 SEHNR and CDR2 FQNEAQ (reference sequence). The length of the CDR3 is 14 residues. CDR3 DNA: TGTGCCAGCAGCTTAGGGCCGTCCAGGGAGACCCAGTACTTC. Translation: CASSLGPSRETQYF.

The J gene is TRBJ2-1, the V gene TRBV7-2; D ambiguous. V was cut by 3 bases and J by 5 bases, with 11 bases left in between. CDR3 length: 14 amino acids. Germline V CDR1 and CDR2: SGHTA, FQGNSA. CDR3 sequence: CASSLSSRNNEQFF. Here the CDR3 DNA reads TGTGCCAGCAGCTTGAGTAGCCGCAACAATGAGCAGTTCTTC.

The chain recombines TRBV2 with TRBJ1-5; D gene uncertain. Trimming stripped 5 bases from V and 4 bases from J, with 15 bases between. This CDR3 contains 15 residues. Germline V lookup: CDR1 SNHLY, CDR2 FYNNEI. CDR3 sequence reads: CASSQFSLNNQPQHF. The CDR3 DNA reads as TGTGCCAGCAGTCAGTTCTCCTTAAATAATCAGCCCCAGCATTTT.

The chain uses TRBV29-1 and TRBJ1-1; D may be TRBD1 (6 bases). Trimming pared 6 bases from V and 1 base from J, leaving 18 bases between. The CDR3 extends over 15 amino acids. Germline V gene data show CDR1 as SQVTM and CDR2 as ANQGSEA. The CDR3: CSVGDQGSPNTEAFF. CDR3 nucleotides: TGCAGCGTCGGCGACCAGGGGAGTCCGAACACTGAAGCTTTCTTT. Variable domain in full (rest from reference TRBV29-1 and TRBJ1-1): SAVISQKPSRDICQRGTSLTIQCQVDSQVTMMFWYRQQPGQSLTLIATANQGSEATYESGFVIDKFPISRPNLTFSTLTVSNMSPEDSSIYLCSVGDQGSPNTEAFFGQGTRLTVV.

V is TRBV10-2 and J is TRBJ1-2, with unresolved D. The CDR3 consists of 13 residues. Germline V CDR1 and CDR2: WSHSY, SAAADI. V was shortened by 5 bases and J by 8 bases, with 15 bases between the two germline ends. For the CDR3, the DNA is TGCGCCAGCAGTTTGTTCCTACGGGAGGGCTACACCTTC. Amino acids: CASSLFLREGYTF.

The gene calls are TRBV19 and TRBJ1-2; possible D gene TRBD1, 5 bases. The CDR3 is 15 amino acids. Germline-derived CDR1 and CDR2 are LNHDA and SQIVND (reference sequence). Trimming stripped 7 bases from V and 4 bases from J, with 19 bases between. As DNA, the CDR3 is TGTGCCAGTATGGGGGGTCAAGGGGTTAGCTATGGCTACACCTTC. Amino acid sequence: CASMGGQGVSYGYTF.

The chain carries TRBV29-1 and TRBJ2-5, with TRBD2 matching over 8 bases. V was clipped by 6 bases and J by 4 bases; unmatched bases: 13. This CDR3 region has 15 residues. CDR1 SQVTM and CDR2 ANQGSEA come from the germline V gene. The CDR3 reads CSVAPGGRGGETQYF. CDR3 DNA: TGCAGCGTCGCTCCGGGAGGGAGGGGGGGAGAGACCCAGTACTTC.

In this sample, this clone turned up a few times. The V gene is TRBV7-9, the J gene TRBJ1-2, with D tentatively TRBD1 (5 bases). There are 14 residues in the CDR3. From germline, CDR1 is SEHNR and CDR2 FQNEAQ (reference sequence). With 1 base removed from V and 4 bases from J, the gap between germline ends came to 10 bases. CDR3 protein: CASSLEGFGYGYTF. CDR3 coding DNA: TGTGCCAGCAGCTTAGAGGGGTTCGGCTATGGCTACACCTTC.

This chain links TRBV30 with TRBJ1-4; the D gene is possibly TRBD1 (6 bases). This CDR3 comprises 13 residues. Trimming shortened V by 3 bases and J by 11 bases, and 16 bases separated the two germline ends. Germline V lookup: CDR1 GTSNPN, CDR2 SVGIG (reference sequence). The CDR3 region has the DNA TGTGCCTGGAGCAATACAGGGACGGCGAAACTGTTTTTT. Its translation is CAWSNTGTAKLFF.

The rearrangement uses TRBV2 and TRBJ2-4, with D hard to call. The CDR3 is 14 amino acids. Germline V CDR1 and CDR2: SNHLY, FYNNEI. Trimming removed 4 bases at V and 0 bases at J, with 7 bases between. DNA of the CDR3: TGTGCCAGCAGTGCCCCCTTAGCCAAAAACATTCAGTACTTC. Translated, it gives CASSAPLAKNIQYF. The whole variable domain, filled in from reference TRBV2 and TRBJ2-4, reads EPEVTQTPSHQVTQMGQEVILRCVPISNHLYFYWYRQILGQKVEFLVSFYNNEISEKSEIFDDQFSVERPDGSNFTLKIRSTKLEDSAMYFCASSAPLAKNIQYFGAGTRLSVL.